This T cell receptor beta chain was captured by sequencing in a study of patients and donors after allogeneic stem cell transplantation. TCRdb reprocessed the RT-PCR reads with MiXCR, giving one entry per CDR3 protein. The sample holds about 110,000 distinct CDR3 sequences, around 35% seen once. The receptor was isolated from a human donor who was either an allogeneic HSCT recipient or a stem cell or donor lymphocyte infusion donor (not recorded which). It is not recorded whose cells these are; they may come from a transplant donor. The specimen was blood, either unsorted or a sorted T cell fraction (not recorded which).

The CDR3 DNA follows: TGCAGTGCTCTAACCCGGGGGGCTAGCGGGACCAGGTCCTACAATGAGCAGTTCTTC. It codes for CSALTRGASGTRSYNEQFF. The chain is built from TRBV20-1 and TRBJ2-1; the match to TRBD2 covers 9 bases. This CDR3 has 19 amino acids. V lost 5 bases and J lost 1; bases outside the gene matches: 18. Germline-derived CDR1 and CDR2 are DFQATT and SNEGSKA (reference sequence).